The rows below give T cell receptor beta chains drawn from one sample of a study of OX40 agonist ivuxolimab in advanced cancers. Using immunoSEQ multiplex PCR, the repertoire was profiled, and TCRdb retains in-frame clones only, with some absent. The sample includes 63,000 or so clones, 84% of them seen just once. The sample in question was CD4+ or CD8+ T cells sorted from blood, obtained in a trial of the OX40 agonist ivuxolimab. The origin of the receptors is an adult with an advanced solid tumor such as melanoma, head and neck, liver or kidney cancer. The CDR3 runs from the conserved cysteine through the conserved F or W. The order of the fields is CDR3 DNA, CDR3 protein, D gene, clone size, J gene, V gene. D genes are given only for firm matches. Some rows have no size entry. The others give once, few or many, or a class for an expanded clone.

TGTGCCACCAGCAGAGATTTCGGCTACGAGCAGTACTTC,CATSRDFGYEQYF,-,-,TRBJ2-7,TRBV15
TGTGCCAGCGGCACGCCAAGGAGCTCCTATAATTCACCCCTCCACTTT,CASGTPRSSYNSPLHF,-,-,TRBJ1-6,TRBV2
TGCGCCAGCAGCCCCGGGACGGGAACCTACGAGCAGTACTTC,CASSPGTGTYEQYF,-,-,TRBJ2-7,TRBV4-3
TGTGCCATCAGTGATCCATTACTGGGTGGTCAGCCCCAGCATTTT,CAISDPLLGGQPQHF,-,-,TRBJ1-5,TRBV10-3
TGTGCCAGCAGCCAAGAGGTAACAGGGGTAGTTGGGGCCAACGTCCTGACTTTC,CASSQEVTGVVGANVLTF,TRBD1,-,TRBJ2-6,TRBV4-2
TGTGCCAGCAGTTTAGGCGGAACCTATGGCTACACCTTC,CASSLGGTYGYTF,-,-,TRBJ1-2,TRBV28
TGTGCCAGCTATTCGGGGGAGAAAGCTTTCTTT,CASYSGEKAFF,-,few,TRBJ1-1,TRBV28
TGTGCCAGTAGTAGGGCAGGGGGAGACACCGGGGAGCTGTTTTTT,CASSRAGGDTGELFF,TRBD1,-,TRBJ2-2,TRBV19
TGTGCCATCGGAGGGTCCGAGCAGTACTTC,CAIGGSEQYF,-,-,TRBJ2-7,TRBV10-3
TGTGCCAGCAGTTACGAGAGAGGCCCAGATACGCAGTATTTT,CASSYERGPDTQYF,-,-,TRBJ2-3,TRBV6-5
TGCGCCAGCAGCAAGATTGGGTACGGGGCCAACGTCCTGACTTTC,CASSKIGYGANVLTF,-,-,TRBJ2-6,TRBV5-1
TGTGCCAGCAGCTTAACGGCGGGGCCGTACAATGAGCAGTTCTTC,CASSLTAGPYNEQFF,-,once,TRBJ2-1,TRBV7-3
TGTGCCAGCAGCCAGAAACAGGGGGCTATAATGGAAACTGAAGCTTTCTTT,CASSQKQGAIMETEAFF,TRBD1,-,TRBJ1-1,TRBV14
TGTGCCAGCAGGTCGGCGGGACAGGGGACGAACACCGGGGAGCTGTTTTTT,CASRSAGQGTNTGELFF,TRBD1,-,TRBJ2-2,TRBV5-4
TGCGCCAGCAGCCAAGGCGCACAGGGGATTGTGGAGACCCAGTACTTC,CASSQGAQGIVETQYF,TRBD1,-,TRBJ2-5,TRBV4-3
TGTGCCAGCAGGGTTGACAGCGCCAGCTCCTACGAGCAGTACTTC,CASRVDSASSYEQYF,-,-,TRBJ2-7,TRBV5-4
TGTGCCAGCAGTTCCCGGGGCCTTAATGAAAAACTGTTTTTT,CASSSRGLNEKLFF,-,-,TRBJ1-4,TRBV6-6
TGCGCCAGCAGCTTTCAAGATACGCAGTATTTT,CASSFQDTQYF,-,-,TRBJ2-3,TRBV5-1
TGTGCCAGCTTTAAAGGGGGAGTGAACACTGAAGCTTTCTTT,CASFKGGVNTEAFF,-,-,TRBJ1-1,TRBV18
TGTGCCAGCAGCAAGGACCTGGGGGGCGGCTACACCTTC,CASSKDLGGGYTF,-,-,TRBJ1-2,TRBV5-4
TGTGCCAGCAGTTTATCACCAGGGGATAATTCACCCCTCCACTTT,CASSLSPGDNSPLHF,-,-,TRBJ1-6,TRBV28
TGTGCCAGCAGTGTCGAGCAAGATACGCAGTATTTT,CASSVEQDTQYF,-,once,TRBJ2-3,TRBV2
TGTGCCAGCAGCTTAGCGGGAAGAGGCTACACCTTC,CASSLAGRGYTF,-,-,TRBJ1-2,TRBV11-2
TGTGCCAGCTCACCAGGGACTAACTCACCCCTCCACTTT,CASSPGTNSPLHF,-,-,TRBJ1-6,TRBV18
TGTGCCAGCTCACCTGGGCAGGGCGACGGCTACACCTTC,CASSPGQGDGYTF,-,-,TRBJ1-2,TRBV18
TGTGCCTGGAGGGACAGGCCCTCTGGAAACACCATATATTTT,CAWRDRPSGNTIYF,TRBD1,once,TRBJ1-3,TRBV30
TGTGCCAGCAGCTTAACAGGCCAGAAGAATGGCTACACCTTC,CASSLTGQKNGYTF,-,-,TRBJ1-2,TRBV7-3
TGCAGCGCCGAGGCACCAGGGCAGTGGGGTACGCAGTATTTT,CSAEAPGQWGTQYF,-,-,TRBJ2-3,TRBV29-1
TGTGCTAGTGGTTTTAGTAAGTCCGACAGGTCTAATGAAAAACTGTTTTTT,CASGFSKSDRSNEKLFF,-,few,TRBJ1-4,TRBV12-5
TGTGCCAGCAGCAAAGGGTACAGAGGAGGGGACACCATATATTTT,CASSKGYRGGDTIYF,-,-,TRBJ1-3,TRBV6-1
TGCGCCAGCAGCCCCCCCAACTGGAACAATGAGCAGTTCTTC,CASSPPNWNNEQFF,-,-,TRBJ2-1,TRBV5-1
TGCGCCAGCAGTCCAGAGGCAGGGTACCAGCCCCAGCATTTT,CASSPEAGYQPQHF,-,-,TRBJ1-5,TRBV5-1
TGTGCCACCAGCAGGGGGTCCGGGACCTTCTATAATTCACCCCTCCACTTT,CATSRGSGTFYNSPLHF,-,few,TRBJ1-6,TRBV15
TGTGCCAGCAGCTTAATTATCACTAGCGGGAGTCAATACGAGCAGTACTTC,CASSLIITSGSQYEQYF,TRBD2,-,TRBJ2-7,TRBV7-8
TGTGCCAGCAGGGAAGGGACTAGTATTGTCTACAATGAGCAGTTCTTC,CASREGTSIVYNEQFF,TRBD2,-,TRBJ2-1,TRBV2
TGCGCCAGCGGCGGATGGACAATCGAAGCTTTCTTT,CASGGWTIEAFF,-,-,TRBJ1-1,TRBV10-2
TGTGCCAGCAGTTACTCGTGGGGGGTACGAGAGACCCAGTACTTC,CASSYSWGVRETQYF,-,-,TRBJ2-5,TRBV6-5
TGTGCCAGCAGTCCCCGCCGGGGTAAATTCTATGGCTACACCTTC,CASSPRRGKFYGYTF,-,-,TRBJ1-2,TRBV28
TGTGCCAGCGTGCACATCGGCACGCTAAGCTACGAGCAGTACTTC,CASVHIGTLSYEQYF,-,-,TRBJ2-7,TRBV5-8
TGTGCCAGCAGCCCTGGACTAGCGGGGCAGGCAGATACGCAGTATTTT,CASSPGLAGQADTQYF,TRBD2,-,TRBJ2-3,TRBV6-6
TGTGCCAGCAGGGAGTTAGACTCCGGCAATGAGCAGTTCTTC,CASRELDSGNEQFF,-,once,TRBJ2-1,TRBV6-5
TGCAGCGTTGTTGGGCCTGCATTGAACTATGGCTACACCTTC,CSVVGPALNYGYTF,-,few,TRBJ1-2,TRBV29-1
TGTGCCAGCAGTAAAGCCGACATTGGAGGTCTCAATGAGCAGTTCTTC,CASSKADIGGLNEQFF,-,few,TRBJ2-1,TRBV27
TGTGCTAGTGGGAACTCAGGGTGGGAGAACACTGAAGCTTTCTTT,CASGNSGWENTEAFF,-,-,TRBJ1-1,TRBV12-5
TGTGCCAGCAGCGCCGGACAGGGAATTATTGGCTACACCTTC,CASSAGQGIIGYTF,TRBD1,-,TRBJ1-2,TRBV5-6